The T cell receptor (beta chain) under discussion was sequenced for a study of cytomegalovirus exposure and HLA in healthy donors. Findings and caveats of the study: According to a later analysis, donors in an Asian-associated ancestry cluster reportedly had fewer N-insertions than the 666-donor mean.

Note on this clone: Its target is not known.

With 60 Vbeta and 13 Jbeta primers, the PCR was carried out. The method was immunoSEQ multiplex PCR; TCRdb's version includes in-frame clones alone and lacks a portion of them. The sample has some 140,000 clones; 55% to 80% are singletons. The CDR3 covers 15 residues. V was pared by 3 bases and J by 8 bases, with 8 bases of the junction left unmatched. CDR1 and CDR2 from the germline V gene are SNHLY and FYNNEI. The sequenced sample consisted of PBMCs. V and J are TRBV2 and TRBJ2-1; 9 nucleotides match TRBD2. The receptor was isolated from a woman aged 40 to 50 in good health and CMV-seronegative. DNA for the CDR3: TGTGCCAGCAGTGACGGGTTTAGCGGGAGCCATGAGCAGTTCTTC. Protein: CASSDGFSGSHEQFF. The variable domain in full, with the rest retrieved from reference TRBV2 and TRBJ2-1, is EPEVTQTPSHQVTQMGQEVILRCVPISNHLYFYWYRQILGQKVEFLVSFYNNEISEKSEIFDDQFSVERPDGSNFTLKIRSTKLEDSAMYFCASSDGFSGSHEQFFGPGTRLTVL.